A selection of T cell receptor beta chains follows, all from one sample in a study of follicular helper T cells after annual influenza vaccination. Profiled with immunoSEQ multiplex PCR; TCRdb holds only in-frame clones, not every one. The data show 10,000 or so clones, with roughly 80% seen just once and approximately 1% held by the top ten. The sample in question was CXCR5- memory CD4+ T cells sorted from blood, obtained 6 weeks after influenza vaccination. The origin of the receptors is an adult who received the influenza vaccine. Each CDR3 is given with its conserved first and last residue. D genes are given only for firm matches. Where a row states a size, it is once, few, many or the class of an expanded clone; other rows omit it.

V	size	J	D	CDR3	DNA
TRBV5-6	few	TRBJ2-2	NA	CASAWGVEAMNTGELFF	TGTGCCAGCGCCTGGGGGGTGGAAGCGATGAACACCGGGGAGCTGTTTTTT
TRBV5-4	NA	TRBJ2-2	NA	CASSLDPGAGDTGELFF	TGTGCCAGCAGCTTGGATCCGGGGGCAGGGGACACCGGGGAGCTGTTTTTT
TRBV18	NA	TRBJ1-4	NA	CASSPLPGLYNEKLFF	TGTGCCAGCTCACCACTGCCAGGGCTCTATAATGAAAAACTGTTTTTT
TRBV29-1	NA	TRBJ1-1	NA	CSVETLMSNTEAFF	TGCAGCGTTGAAACCTTGATGTCGAACACTGAAGCTTTCTTT
TRBV2	few	TRBJ1-2	TRBD1	CASSLYWTGDGYTF	TGTGCCAGCAGCCTCTATTGGACAGGGGATGGCTACACCTTC
TRBV19	NA	TRBJ2-4	NA	CASSSRGTAVTKNIQYF	TGTGCCAGTAGTTCACGGGGGACAGCGGTTACCAAAAACATTCAGTACTTC
TRBV6-5	once	TRBJ1-1	TRBD1	CASSYSRQGVTEAFF	TGTGCCAGCAGTTATAGTCGACAGGGGGTGACTGAAGCTTTCTTT
TRBV6-4	NA	TRBJ2-1	NA	CASSDSGRGAYSGNNEQFF	TGTGCCAGCAGTGACTCTGGGAGGGGGGCCTATAGTGGGAACAATGAGCAGTTCTTC
TRBV5-1	NA	TRBJ2-5	TRBD2	CASSLVTGGPTETQYF	TGCGCCAGCAGCTTGGTAACGGGGGGGCCTACGGAGACCCAGTACTTC
TRBV7-9	few	TRBJ2-6	TRBD1	CASSIGQGFGANVLTF	TGTGCCAGCAGCATAGGACAGGGCTTTGGGGCCAACGTCCTGACTTTC
TRBV5-4	NA	TRBJ2-3	TRBD2	CASRPGLAGGRGTDTQYF	TGTGCCAGCAGACCGGGACTAGCGGGGGGGCGAGGGACAGATACGCAGTATTTT
TRBV5-8	NA	TRBJ1-2	NA	CASSLGGTKIYGYTF	TGTGCCAGCAGCTTGGGCGGGACAAAGATCTATGGCTACACCTTC
TRBV5-1	NA	TRBJ2-5	TRBD2	CASSPTGGQETQYF	TGCGCCAGCAGCCCAACGGGGGGCCAAGAGACCCAGTACTTC
TRBV5-1	NA	TRBJ1-1	NA	CASNPVGVNTEAFF	TGCGCCAGCAACCCTGTGGGGGTGAACACTGAAGCTTTCTTT
TRBV7-2	NA	TRBJ1-2	TRBD1	CASSLAPGRGARWIYGYTF	TGTGCCAGCAGCTTAGCCCCTGGCAGGGGGGCGAGATGGATCTATGGCTACACCTTC
TRBV6-5	NA	TRBJ2-3	NA	CASSYWGPLDTQYF	TGTGCCAGCAGTTACTGGGGCCCGTTAGATACGCAGTATTTT
TRBV6-4	NA	TRBJ2-1	TRBD2	CASSKLAGVEEGEQFF	TGTGCCAGCAGTAAACTAGCGGGGGTTGAGGAGGGTGAGCAGTTCTTC
TRBV19	few	TRBJ1-1	NA	CASSIGTYGEAFF	TGTGCCAGTAGTATAGGGACGTATGGTGAAGCTTTCTTT
TRBV7-2	NA	TRBJ1-1	NA	CASSPWGTLGTEAFF	TGTGCCAGCAGCCCCTGGGGTACATTGGGCACTGAAGCTTTCTTT
TRBV2	NA	TRBJ2-5	NA	CASRERQVYAETQYF	TGTGCCAGCAGAGAAAGACAGGTTTACGCAGAGACCCAGTACTTC
TRBV18	NA	TRBJ1-4	TRBD1	CASSPWSTGTGDEKLFF	TGTGCCAGCTCACCATGGAGCACGGGGACAGGGGATGAAAAACTGTTTTTT
TRBV6-5	NA	TRBJ2-7	TRBD2	CASRSPVAGAYEQYF	TGTGCCAGCAGGTCCCCGGTAGCGGGGGCCTACGAGCAGTACTTC
TRBV7-2	NA	TRBJ1-4	NA	CASSSAAGRGEKLFF	TGTGCCAGCAGCTCGGCGGCAGGCAGAGGGGAAAAACTGTTTTTT
TRBV6-1	NA	TRBJ1-2	NA	CASSGSLRGYTF	TGTGCCAGCAGCGGGTCCCTGCGGGGCTACACCTTC
TRBV7-2	NA	TRBJ2-7	TRBD1	CASSLTGAGNYEQYF	TGTGCCAGCAGCCTCACAGGGGCCGGGAACTACGAGCAGTACTTC
TRBV18	NA	TRBJ2-5	NA	CASSPPRGAEETQYF	TGTGCCAGCTCACCACCTCGAGGGGCGGAAGAGACCCAGTACTTC
TRBV6-5	NA	TRBJ2-6	NA	CASSLTLHGANVLTF	TGTGCCAGCAGTCTGACCTTACACGGGGCCAACGTCCTGACTTTC
TRBV23-1	NA	TRBJ2-3	NA	CASSQHRKSTDTQYF	TGCGCCAGCAGTCAGCACCGAAAATCCACAGATACGCAGTATTTT
TRBV9	NA	TRBJ2-2	NA	CASSPRGGVTGELFF	TGTGCCAGCAGCCCTCGAGGGGGGGTCACCGGGGAGCTGTTTTTT
TRBV19	NA	TRBJ2-3	TRBD1	CASKPGQLGADTQYF	TGTGCCAGTAAACCGGGACAGTTGGGAGCAGATACGCAGTATTTT
TRBV7-8	NA	TRBJ1-1	TRBD1	CASSGRTGHIVAFF	TGTGCCAGCAGCGGGCGGACAGGGCATATTGTAGCTTTCTTT
TRBV2	NA	TRBJ2-2	NA	CASSVGNTGELFF	TGTGCCAGCAGTGTTGGGAACACCGGGGAGCTGTTTTTT